This T cell receptor (beta chain) was sequenced in a study of T cells expressing NK-cell markers. Study-wide results and limits: Four donors likewise had their CD3+CD56-NKG2C+ fraction led by these clonotypes. HCMV specificity of the expanded NKG2C+ T cell clones was not established. Of the CD8+ T cells in about 6 donors, about 1.0-7.0% belonged to dominant NKG2C+ clonotypes.

There are 12 residues in the CDR3. Germline V gene lookup returns CDR1 KGHDR and CDR2 SFDVKD. TCRdb re-called the 5' RACE reads; one entry per CDR3 protein, DNA not given. The sample includes 150,000 or so distinct CDR3 sequences. To note about this clonotype: The antigen is not known.

This TCR was recovered from a woman between 45 and 65 years old in good health. The sample comprised blood T cells: a sorted CD56 or NKG2C T cell subset, CD4+ or CD8+ T cells, or bulk PBMC T cells (not recorded which). The genes are TRBV24-1 and TRBJ2-1; without DNA, the TCRdb call of TRBD1 cannot be checked. This CDR3 reads CPFRLGVNEQFF.